This T cell receptor (beta chain) was obtained from a study of shared clonotypes between healthy human individuals. Study context: Samples came from a couple of female and three male donors aged 18 to 49. Used for every donor were three CD4 naive, three CD4 memory, two CD8 naive and one CD8 memory plate. Study conclusions and caveats: Naive subsets typically showed greater estimated richness than memory subsets.

Concerning this clone itself: Its specificity is not known.

Using immunoSEQ multiplex PCR, the repertoire was profiled, and TCRdb retains in-frame clones only, with some absent. The table records 150,000 to 200,000 clones, roughly 70% of them present only once. J gave up 4 bases and V 4 bases, and 7 bases lay outside the gene matches. From germline, CDR1 is MGHRA and CDR2 YSYEKL. This CDR3 is built from 15 residues. The CD4+ fraction was divided into a CD45RA+ naive subset and a CD45RA-negative memory subset. The chain has TRBV4-1 and TRBJ2-5; 9 positions agree with TRBD1. The sample comprised memory CD4+ T cells sorted from blood. Subset in this sample: CD45RA-negative fraction. The source of this sequence is a man aged 30 to 45 in good health. CDR3 residues: CASSLRDRAAETQYF. CDR3 in DNA: TGCGCCAGCAGCCTCCGGGACAGGGCTGCAGAGACCCAGTACTTC.